This T cell receptor beta chain emerged from a study of blood T cell repertoires in COVID-19. V dropped 2 bases and J dropped 3 bases, with 8 bases sitting between them. CDR3 length: 13 residues. CDR1 is SGHRS and CDR2 is YFSETQ in the germline V gene. Clones were read by immunoSEQ multiplex PCR, and TCRdb kept only the in-frame ones, dropping some. This repertoire shows around 370,000 clones, about 93% found once; its top ten account for roughly 3.4%. The chain has TRBV5-1 and TRBJ1-1; unclear D gene. The sequenced sample was peripheral blood. This sequence was found in a woman younger than 30 who had recovered from COVID-19. The CDR3 here is CASSLTEDTEAFF. The CDR3 DNA reads TGCGCCAGCAGCTTAACAGAAGACACTGAAGCTTTCTTT.